This entry lists 10 T cell receptor beta chains sequenced from one sample in a study of blood T cell repertoires in COVID-19. Using immunoSEQ multiplex PCR, the repertoire was profiled, and TCRdb retains in-frame clones only, with some absent. The sample includes roughly 340,000 clones, around 87% seen only once; the top ten take 1.9%. Sequencing was performed on PBMCs or T cells enriched from blood (not recorded which). Receptor source: a man aged 40-49 years in a cohort exposed to, infected with or recovered from COVID-19 (not recorded which).

The chain has TRBV30 and TRBJ1-6; 8 bases map to TRBD1. The ends lost 7 bases at V and 9 bases at J; junction bases unmatched: 8. This CDR3 comprises 13 residues. Germline V gives CDR1 GTSNPN, CDR2 SVGIG (reference sequence). CDR3 bases: TGTGCCTCCAAAACAGGGGGTGGTTCACCCCTCCACTTT. This gives the protein CASKTGGGSPLHF.

This chain joins TRBV6-5 and TRBJ1-5, with 8 bases identical to TRBD1. The V and J ends lost 6 bases and 4 bases, in that order; junction bases with no gene match: 8. Germline V CDR1 and CDR2: MNHEY, SVGAGI. The CDR3 spans 15 residues. CDR3 sequence: CASRLDRVSNQPQHF. Written as DNA, the CDR3 is TGTGCCAGCAGGCTGGACAGGGTGTCTAATCAGCCCCAGCATTTT.

J is TRBJ2-5 and V is TRBV18; perhaps TRBD1 as D (7 bases). Per germline, CDR1 KGHSH and CDR2 LQKENI. There are 15 residues in the CDR3. The ends were cut back, 5 bases at V and 3 bases at J, with 16 bases in the middle. This chain's CDR3 is CASSRGDRIEETQYF. The CDR3 region has the DNA TGTGCCAGCTCAAGGGGGGACAGAATCGAAGAGACCCAGTACTTC.

This clone came up a few times. The chain has TRBV2 and TRBJ1-4; 7 bases map to TRBD1. The junction had 6 bases not matched to a gene; V was cut back by 1 base and J by 7 bases. Germline loops: CDR1 SNHLY, CDR2 FYNNEI. The CDR3 sequence is 15 residues long. The CDR3 sequence: CASSEEVGGGEKLFF. The CDR3 DNA sequence: TGTGCCAGCAGTGAAGAAGTAGGGGGCGGTGAAAAACTGTTTTTT.

The chain links TRBV4-2 to TRBJ2-3, with 12 bases identical to TRBD2. V lost 4 bases to trimming and J lost 3 bases; unmatched junction nucleotides: 5. CDR3 length: 16 residues. Germline values: CDR1 LGHNA, CDR2 YNFKEQ. CDR3 in amino acids: CASSRRLAGETDTQYF. DNA of the CDR3: TGTGCCAGCAGCCGACGACTAGCGGGAGAAACAGATACGCAGTATTTT.

This chain uses TRBV28 with TRBJ2-1; 9 bases fit TRBD2. The CDR3 contains 18 residues. Germline CDR1 is MDHEN and CDR2 is SYDVKM. After removal of 4 bases from V and 3 bases from J, the junction contained 13 bases not matched to a gene. The CDR3 spells CASSSPTGREGFYNEQFF. CDR3 DNA: TGTGCCAGCAGTTCCCCCACGGGGCGGGAGGGTTTCTACAATGAGCAGTTCTTC. Supplemented by reference TRBV28 and TRBJ2-1, the full variable domain reads DVKVTQSSRYLVKRTGEKVFLECVQDMDHENMFWYRQDPGLGLRLIYFSYDVKMKEKGDIPEGYSVSREKKERFSLILESASTNQTSMYLCASSSPTGREGFYNEQFFGPGTRLTVL.

V and J are TRBV10-1 and TRBJ2-7; maybe TRBD2 (6 bases). V lost 3 bases and J 2 bases, leaving 8 bases between the germline ends. The CDR3 totals 13 residues. Per germline, CDR1 WNHNN and CDR2 SYGVQD (reference sequence). CDR3 in amino acids: CASSEGGAYEQYF. CDR3 in DNA: TGCGCCAGCAGTGAAGGCGGGGCCTACGAGCAGTACTTC.

The chain combines TRBV5-1 with TRBJ2-3; 10 bases are shared with TRBD2. CDR3 length equals 15 residues. V lost 0 bases, J lost 4 bases, and 2 bases stayed unmatched. Germline values: CDR1 SGHRS, CDR2 YFSETQ. The CDR3 spells CASSLGSGRSDTQYF. The CDR3 DNA is TGCGCCAGCAGCTTGGGTAGCGGGAGGTCAGATACGCAGTATTTT.

The chain is built from TRBV4-1 and TRBJ1-2; D may be TRBD1 (5 bases). CDR3 length equals 15 residues. CDR1 MGHRA and CDR2 YSYEKL come from the germline V gene. V was pared by 4 bases and J by 3 bases, with 15 bases between. CDR3 coding DNA: TGCGCCAGCAGCCCGGGGAGGCAGGGTGACTATGGCTACACCTTC. Translated, it gives CASSPGRQGDYGYTF.

CDR3: CSASSGGNQPQHF. In DNA form, the CDR3 reads TGCAGCGCCTCAAGCGGCGGAAATCAGCCCCAGCATTTT. The rearrangement links TRBV29-1 to TRBJ1-5; no definite D call. This CDR3 is 13 amino acids long. Germline assignment: CDR1 SQVTM and CDR2 ANQGSEA. Trimming removed 7 bases from V and 4 bases from J, with 14 bases in between.